These 27 T cell receptor beta chains were all obtained from the same sample, sequenced in a study of regulatory T cells in long-lasting Graves disease. The time point here: newly diagnosed GD, antithyroid drugs for less than 3 months. TCR sequences were obtained from RNA taken from PBMCs. CDR3 regions were amplified by Arm-PCR using iRepertoire HTBI primers to build TCR beta libraries. TCRdb reprocessed the multiplex PCR reads with MiXCR, giving one entry per CDR3 protein. The sample comprises 410,000 or so distinct CDR3 sequences, about 15% of which are singletons, and 15% to 20% rests with the top ten. A further study also used this sample, focusing on T cells in Graves' hyperthyroidism and ophthalmopathy.

Source: peripheral blood mononuclear cells (PBMCs), taken at new diagnosis, from a patient treated with antithyroid drugs. The origin of the receptors is a woman in her 30s with Graves disease.

This clonotype was detected many times. The chain uses TRBV24-1 and TRBJ2-3; 8 bases line up with TRBD1. Germline V lookup: CDR1 KGHDR, CDR2 SFDVKD. This CDR3 is built from 16 residues. The junction had 8 bases not matched to a gene; V was cut back by 1 base and J by 6 bases. The CDR3 reads CATSDFAQGASDTQYF. The DNA of the CDR3 is TGTGCCACCAGTGATTTTGCCCAGGGGGCGTCGGATACGCAGTATTTT.

This clonotype occurred many times. The J gene is TRBJ2-7, the V gene TRBV20-1; TRBD1 might be the D (5 bases). Germline loops: CDR1 DFQATT, CDR2 SNEGSKA (reference sequence). CDR3 length: 16 residues. V lost 1 base and J lost 1, with 17 bases in between. The CDR3 loop is CSARGGAGPISYEQYF. The CDR3, as DNA: TGCAGTGCTAGAGGGGGCGCCGGCCCGATATCCTACGAGCAGTACTTC.

This clonotype was detected ten times or more. The chain joins TRBV5-1 to TRBJ2-5; a weak D match, TRBD1 (6 bases). V was shortened by 0 bases and J by 5 bases, with 14 bases between the two germline ends. The germline CDR1 and CDR2 sequences are SGHRS and YFSETQ. The CDR3 has 15 residues. DNA of the CDR3: TGCGCCAGCAGCTTGGAAGGGGGAGTGATCGAGACCCAGTACTTC. It codes for CASSLEGGVIETQYF.

The chain carries TRBV4-1 and TRBJ2-3; TRBD2 might be the D (6 bases). Germline CDR1 is MGHRA and CDR2 is YSYEKL. There are 15 residues in the CDR3. V was trimmed by 0 bases and J by 2 bases, leaving 9 bases between them. Here the CDR3 DNA reads TGCGCCAGCAGCCAAGAACTAGCTCCCACAGATACGCAGTATTTT. Translation: CASSQELAPTDTQYF.

This clonotype was observed at least ten times. The rearrangement uses TRBV6-1 and TRBJ1-1, with D perhaps matching TRBD1 (5 bases). V was shortened by 5 bases and J by 0 bases, with 10 bases between the two germline ends. Per germline, CDR1 MNHNS and CDR2 SASEGT. The length of the CDR3 is 14 residues. This CDR3 reads CASSHRDLNTEAFF. The CDR3 DNA reads TGTGCCAGCAGTCACCGGGACTTGAACACTGAAGCTTTCTTT.

This clonotype has just a few counts. This chain uses TRBV12-5 with TRBJ2-1; D gene unclear. CDR3 length equals 16 residues. The germline V and J ends were trimmed by 1 base and 7 bases, with 17 bases remaining between them. Germline lookup yields CDR1 LGHNT and CDR2 FRNRAP. CDR3 sequence (DNA): TGTGCTAGTGGTTTGGCCACCCCCGGGTGGATGAATGAGCAGTTCTTC. Translated, it gives CASGLATPGWMNEQFF.

Many counts were recorded for this clonotype. The V and J genes are TRBV12-3 or TRBV12-4 and TRBJ2-2; D is undetermined. The V end was cut by 7 bases, the J end by 4 bases, with 10 bases between. The CDR3 spans 13 residues. The CDR3 DNA reads TGTGCCAGCAAGTTGGGGTTCACCGGGGAGCTGTTTTTT. It specifies CASKLGFTGELFF.

This chain links TRBV19 with TRBJ1-1, with D unresolved. V was cut by 3 bases and J by 0 bases, with 8 bases left in between. Germline V gives CDR1 LNHDA, CDR2 SQIVND (reference sequence). The CDR3 runs 14 residues. CDR3 bases: TGTGCCAGTAGTATTGCCCGTTTGAACACTGAAGCTTTCTTT. Its protein is CASSIARLNTEAFF.

This clonotype was seen many times. This chain links TRBV20-1 with TRBJ2-5, with TRBD2 matching over 9 bases. The germline V gene has CDR1 DFQATT and CDR2 SNEGSKA (reference sequence). CDR3 size: 14 residues. With 3 bases clipped from V and 6 bases from J, the junction kept 8 bases outside the gene matches. This CDR3 is CSASMVAGVKTQYF. The CDR3 nucleotides read TGCAGTGCTAGTATGGTAGCGGGAGTGAAGACCCAGTACTTC.

The sample holds many counts of this clonotype. The chain uses TRBV11-2 and TRBJ2-4; TRBD1 matches 7 bases. The junction had 10 bases not matched to a gene; V was cut back by 5 bases and J by 0 bases. Germline CDR1 and CDR2: SGHAT and FQNNGV. The CDR3 contains 17 residues. The CDR3 spells CASSPLPGGVAKNIQYF. DNA for the CDR3: TGTGCCAGCAGCCCGTTACCAGGGGGTGTAGCCAAAAACATTCAGTACTTC.

The rearrangement links TRBV30 to TRBJ1-2, with a possible D match to TRBD1 (6 bases). Deletions cut 5 bases from V and 0 bases from J, with 10 bases between. The CDR3 runs to 13 residues. Germline-derived CDR1 and CDR2 are GTSNPN and SVGIG (reference sequence). The CDR3 spells CAWGQQTNYGYTF. In DNA form, the CDR3 reads TGTGCCTGGGGACAGCAAACTAACTATGGCTACACCTTC.

This clonotype showed up many times. The rearrangement joins TRBV7-2 to TRBJ2-5; 12 bases line up with TRBD2. The CDR3 extends over 17 amino acids. Germline assignment: CDR1 SGHTA and CDR2 FQGNSA. The J segment lost 2 bases and the V segment lost 5 bases, leaving 9 bases of the junction unmatched. This chain's CDR3 is CASSPTRTSGNQETQYF. The DNA for the CDR3 is TGTGCCAGCAGCCCTACCCGGACTAGCGGGAATCAAGAGACCCAGTACTTC.

This clonotype was detected many times. The chain is built from TRBV10-3 and TRBJ2-1; TRBD1 is a possible D gene (6 bases). Per germline, CDR1 ENHRY and CDR2 SYGVKD. V lost 0 bases and J lost 2, with 14 bases in between. This CDR3 contains 17 residues. The CDR3 protein is CAISESQQGQPYNEQFF. The CDR3 nucleotides read TGTGCCATCAGTGAGTCGCAACAGGGCCAACCCTACAATGAGCAGTTCTTC.

This clonotype was counted between two and nine times. V and J are TRBV4-1 and TRBJ1-4; no definite D call. CDR3 length equals 13 residues. Germline values: CDR1 MGHRA, CDR2 YSYEKL. V was pared by 1 base and J by 8 bases, with 8 bases between. In nucleotides, the CDR3 is TGCGCCAGCAGCCAAGCCTGGGAAGAAAAACTGTTTTTT. The encoded protein is CASSQAWEEKLFF.

The gene calls are TRBV11-3 and TRBJ2-1, with D perhaps TRBD2 (7 bases). Per the germline V gene, CDR1 is SGHNT and CDR2 is YENEEA. V shed 10 bases and J shed 7 bases, with 11 bases lying between them. The CDR3 runs to 11 residues. The CDR3 DNA reads TGTGCCACTAGGGGGGGGAATGAGCAGTTCTTC. Encoded protein: CATRGGNEQFF.

The V gene is TRBV6-1, the J gene TRBJ1-1; D may be TRBD1 (6 bases). The CDR3 totals 15 residues. The germline V gene encodes CDR1 MNHNS and CDR2 SASEGT. Trimming removed 5 bases at V and 0 bases at J, with 13 bases between. CDR3 nucleotides: TGTGCCAGCAGTCGTGACAGGACCGTGAACACTGAAGCTTTCTTT. Amino acids: CASSRDRTVNTEAFF.

In its sample, this clonotype was seen many times. V is TRBV5-1 and J is TRBJ2-5; D is ambiguous. The CDR3 loop spans 14 amino acids. Germline V gene data show CDR1 as SGHRS and CDR2 as YFSETQ. The V and J ends lost 0 bases and 7 bases respectively, with 13 bases between them. The CDR3 spells CASSLEEISATQYF. The CDR3, as DNA: TGCGCCAGCAGCTTGGAGGAAATTTCCGCGACCCAGTACTTC. Variable domain in full (rest from reference TRBV5-1 and TRBJ2-5): KAGVTQTPRYLIKTRGQQVTLSCSPISGHRSVSWYQQTPGQGLQFLFEYFSETQRNKGNFPGRFSGRQFSNSRSEMNVSTLELGDSALYLCASSLEEISATQYFGPGTRLLVL.

This clonotype was observed many times. The V call is TRBV5-1, the J call TRBJ2-3; 12 positions match TRBD2. This CDR3 region has 16 residues. Germline-derived CDR1 and CDR2 are SGHRS and YFSETQ. J lost 3 bases, V lost 3 bases, and 5 bases had no gene match. CDR3 residues: CASSSRTSGMTDTQYF. CDR3 DNA sequence: TGCGCCAGCAGCTCCCGGACTAGCGGGATGACAGATACGCAGTATTTT.

This clonotype was counted many times. V gene TRBV30 combines with J gene TRBJ2-1, with D hard to call. Per germline, CDR1 GTSNPN and CDR2 SVGIG (reference sequence). CDR3 length: 14 residues. The ends were cut back, 1 base at V and 6 bases at J, with 13 bases in the middle. In DNA, the CDR3 is TGTGCCTGGAGTGGCGGTTCTCGCTTCAATGAGCAGTTCTTC. This sequence encodes CAWSGGSRFNEQFF.

This clonotype was seen repeatedly, ten times or more. This chain joins TRBV7-2 and TRBJ2-7; D uncertain. Germline assignment: CDR1 SGHTA and CDR2 FQGNSA. The CDR3 loop spans 14 amino acids. The ends were cut back, 8 bases at V and 4 bases at J, with 18 bases in the middle. CDR3 DNA: TGTGCCAGCTCCTTGCCGGTAGCATCTTACGAGCAGTACTTC. This gives the protein CASSLPVASYEQYF.

This clonotype occurred a few times. The chain employs TRBV12-3 or TRBV12-4 and TRBJ1-5, with D unresolved. Deletions cut 2 bases from V and 6 bases from J, with 5 bases between. The CDR3 has 12 residues. CDR3 nucleotide sequence: TGTGCCAGCAGTTTATTTAGTCAGCCCCAGCATTTT. Translation gives CASSLFSQPQHF.

In its sample, this clonotype was seen many times. V gene TRBV18 combines with J gene TRBJ1-3; D call uncertain. Trimming cost V 3 bases and J 2 bases, with 11 bases left between them. This CDR3 region has 15 residues. Germline lookup yields CDR1 KGHSH and CDR2 LQKENI. This chain's CDR3 is CASSPQLGPGNTIYF. The CDR3 nucleotides are TGTGCCAGCTCACCCCAGCTAGGGCCTGGAAACACCATATATTTT. The full variable domain, rest sourced from reference TRBV18 and TRBJ1-3, is NAGVMQNPRHLVRRRGQEARLRCSPMKGHSHVYWYRQLPEEGLKFMVYLQKENIIDESGMPKERFSAEFPKEGPSILRIQQVVRGDSAAYFCASSPQLGPGNTIYFGEGSWLTVV.

In the case of this clonotype: A much larger clone differs from this one at a single base, so this may be a read error. V gene TRBV2 combines with J gene TRBJ1-4, with 8 nucleotides matching TRBD1. Germline assignment: CDR1 SNHLY and CDR2 FYNNEI. The CDR3 length is 16 residues. Trimming took 9 bases from V and 7 from J; bases not matched to a gene: 16. CDR3 region: CASGRTGTFAAEKLFF. DNA for the CDR3: TGTGCCAGTGGCCGGACAGGGACTTTCGCGGCTGAAAAACTGTTTTTT.

Ten or more counts support this clonotype. The chain has TRBV20-1 and TRBJ1-1; D is possibly TRBD1 (6 bases). CDR3 length: 15 residues. From germline, CDR1 is DFQATT and CDR2 SNEGSKA (reference sequence). The ends were cut back, 6 bases at V and 0 bases at J, with 17 bases in the middle. The CDR3: CSAEFRDTLNTEAFF. CDR3 in DNA: TGCAGTGCAGAGTTCCGGGACACCTTGAACACTGAAGCTTTCTTT.

At least ten counts were recorded for this clonotype. The V and J genes are TRBV6-1 and TRBJ2-3, with 8 bases fitting TRBD2. The J segment lost 9 bases and the V segment lost 7 bases, leaving 9 bases of the junction unmatched. CDR3 length: 13 amino acids. The V gene's germline CDR1 is MNHNS and CDR2 SASEGT. The CDR3 protein is CASNPGTSGTQYF. The CDR3 nucleotides are TGTGCCAGCAATCCCGGGACTAGTGGGACGCAGTATTTT.

This chain joins TRBV11-2 and TRBJ2-7, with D uncertain. V dropped 5 bases and J dropped 2 bases, with 13 bases sitting between them. The germline CDR1 and CDR2 sequences are SGHAT and FQNNGV. The CDR3 spans 14 residues. The DNA for the CDR3 is TGTGCCAGCAGCCGACAAGCAGTTACCTACGAGCAGTACTTC. Translating it yields CASSRQAVTYEQYF.

The chain uses TRBV7-9 and TRBJ1-1, with D tentatively TRBD1 (6 bases). The germline gives CDR1 SEHNR, CDR2 FQNEAQ (reference sequence). This CDR3 has 17 residues. The germline V and J ends were trimmed by 5 bases and 2 bases, with 21 bases remaining between them. The CDR3 reads CASSPGPGGRPNTEAFF. As DNA, the CDR3 is TGTGCCAGCAGCCCCGGACCGGGGGGCAGGCCAAACACTGAAGCTTTCTTT.